One sample yielded the 15 T cell receptor beta chains listed below, sequenced in a study of blood T cell repertoires in COVID-19. Method: immunoSEQ multiplex PCR; TCRdb's copy keeps in-frame clones and lacks some. The repertoire holds approximately 490,000 clones, with 70% to 90% as singletons. Sequenced: PBMCs or T cells enriched from blood (not recorded which). Receptors originate from a woman aged 55-75 years who had recovered from COVID-19.

This rearrangement joins TRBV30 to TRBJ1-1, with TRBD1 matching over 8 bases. The germline gives CDR1 GTSNPN, CDR2 SVGIG (reference sequence). This CDR3 is built from 13 residues. V lost 5 bases, J lost 3 bases, and 5 bases stayed unmatched. The CDR3 DNA is TGTGCCTGGGACAGGGGAAGATACACTGAAGCTTTCTTT. Protein sequence: CAWDRGRYTEAFF.

The chain couples TRBV10-3 to TRBJ2-3; 8 bases are shared with TRBD1. CDR1 ENHRY and CDR2 SYGVKD come from the germline V gene. The trim removed 2 bases at V and 3 bases at J, leaving 4 bases unmatched. The CDR3 runs to 15 residues. In nucleotides, the CDR3 is TGTGCCATCAGTGAGGGAGACAGGGGTACAGATACGCAGTATTTT. Amino acids: CAISEGDRGTDTQYF.

The rearrangement joins TRBV19 to TRBJ1-3, with 10 bases lining up with TRBD1. Per germline, CDR1 LNHDA and CDR2 SQIVND (reference sequence). The CDR3 runs 15 residues. The trim removed 7 bases at V and 6 bases at J, leaving 9 bases unmatched. CDR3 loop: CASNSRDRGPNTIYF. The CDR3 DNA follows: TGTGCCAGTAACAGCCGGGACAGGGGCCCAAACACCATATATTTT.

This chain joins TRBV2 and TRBJ2-2; 13 bases are shared with TRBD2. The trim removed 8 bases at V and 7 bases at J, leaving 10 bases unmatched. Germline values: CDR1 SNHLY, CDR2 FYNNEI. This CDR3 spans 16 amino acids. CDR3 residues: CASGRLAGGQGGELFF. The CDR3 nucleotides read TGTGCCAGCGGTAGACTAGCGGGGGGCCAGGGCGGGGAGCTGTTTTTT. The whole variable domain, remainder taken from reference TRBV2 and TRBJ2-2, is EPEVTQTPSHQVTQMGQEVILRCVPISNHLYFYWYRQILGQKVEFLVSFYNNEISEKSEIFDDQFSVERPDGSNFTLKIRSTKLEDSAMYFCASGRLAGGQGGELFFGEGSRLTVL.

V is TRBV27 and J is TRBJ1-1; tentatively, D is TRBD1 (5 bases). Trimming took 4 bases from V and 2 from J, leaving 8 bases between them. In germline, CDR1 is MNHEY, CDR2 SMNVEV (reference sequence). This CDR3 has 13 residues. The CDR3: CASSWGGNTEAFF. The CDR3 nucleotides read TGTGCCAGCAGTTGGGGGGGAAACACTGAAGCTTTCTTT.

The V and J genes are TRBV18 and TRBJ2-2; 9 bases are shared with TRBD1. Germline-derived CDR1 and CDR2 are KGHSH and LQKENI. Trimming cost V 5 bases and J 3 bases; bases outside gene matches: 1. The CDR3 is 14 residues long. CDR3 nucleotides: TGTGCCAGCTCAAGGACAGGGGACACCGGGGAGCTGTTTTTT. It yields the protein CASSRTGDTGELFF.

The gene calls are TRBV21-1 and TRBJ1-2; the D segment call TRBD1 is taken from the table without a DNA check. TRBV21-1 is a documented pseudogene. The CDR3 is 14 residues long. In DNA, the CDR3 is TGTGCCAGCAGCAACATCCGGACAGGTGGGGGCTACACCTTC. Its protein product is CASSNIRTGGGYTF.

The table lists this clone with a count of one. J is TRBJ1-1 and V is TRBV19; a weak D match, TRBD1 (6 bases). The CDR3 contains 14 residues. V was cut by 5 bases and J by 1 base, with 11 bases left in between. Germline CDR1 LNHDA, CDR2 SQIVND (reference sequence). The CDR3 protein is CASSLGHQNTEAFF. The CDR3 DNA reads as TGTGCCAGTAGTCTGGGACACCAGAACACTGAAGCTTTCTTT.

This chain connects TRBV5-1 to TRBJ2-3; TRBD2 aligns across 16 bases. The CDR3 is 16 amino acids. The germline CDR1 and CDR2 sequences are SGHRS and YFSETQ. V was clipped by 3 bases and J by 6 bases; unmatched bases: 4. The CDR3 DNA sequence: TGCGCCAGCAGCTGGGGACTAGCGGGGGGGCCGGATACGCAGTATTTT. Translated: CASSWGLAGGPDTQYF.

The chain couples TRBV5-6 to TRBJ1-4; D is perhaps TRBD1 (5 bases). Germline V gives CDR1 SGHDT, CDR2 YYEEEE. Trimming shortened V by 1 base and J by 4 bases, and 11 bases separated the two germline ends. There are 15 residues in the CDR3. CDR3 region: CASSLWQQVNEKLFF. For the CDR3, the DNA is TGTGCCAGCAGCTTGTGGCAACAGGTTAATGAAAAACTGTTTTTT.

The rearrangement uses TRBV5-1 and TRBJ2-1, with D perhaps matching TRBD2 (5 bases). Between the trimmed V and J ends, which lost 3 bases and 4 bases, there was a span of 14 bases. CDR3 size: 15 residues. Germline assignment: CDR1 SGHRS and CDR2 YFSETQ. The CDR3, as DNA: TGCGCCAGCAGCTCGGCGGGTTGGGGATACAATGAGCAGTTCTTC. Protein sequence: CASSSAGWGYNEQFF.

The chain links TRBV19 to TRBJ2-1; 7 nucleotides agree with TRBD2. The CDR3 covers 16 residues. Germline trimming cut 3 bases from V and 0 bases from J; bases unmatched to any gene: 5. Per the germline V gene, CDR1 is LNHDA and CDR2 is SQIVND (reference sequence). Here the CDR3 DNA reads TGTGCCAGTAGTATTGTGGCGGGGGACTCCTACAATGAGCAGTTCTTC. As protein: CASSIVAGDSYNEQFF.

V gene TRBV6-5 combines with J gene TRBJ2-7, with a possible D match to TRBD1 (5 bases). The germline V gene has CDR1 MNHEY and CDR2 SVGAGI. This CDR3 spans 13 amino acids. Trimming cost V 0 bases and J 9 bases, with 12 bases left between them. The CDR3 sequence: CASSYSWQGGQYF. CDR3 in DNA: TGTGCCAGCAGTTACTCGTGGCAGGGTGGGCAGTACTTC.

The V and J genes are TRBV7-2 and TRBJ1-5, with D unresolved. The CDR3 runs 14 residues. The ends were cut back, 1 base at V and 3 bases at J, with 7 bases in the middle. Per germline, CDR1 SGHTA and CDR2 FQGNSA. Here the CDR3 reads CASSLGAFNQPQHF. CDR3 coding DNA: TGTGCCAGCAGCTTAGGGGCCTTCAATCAGCCCCAGCATTTT.

The V gene is TRBV30, the J gene TRBJ2-5; the match to TRBD1 covers 7 bases. This CDR3 comprises 14 residues. CDR1 and CDR2 (germline): GTSNPN, SVGIG (reference sequence). The J segment lost 1 base and the V segment lost 3 bases, leaving 5 bases of the junction unmatched. CDR3 loop: CAWRKTGTQETQYF. For the CDR3, the DNA is TGTGCCTGGAGGAAGACAGGGACCCAAGAGACCCAGTACTTC.